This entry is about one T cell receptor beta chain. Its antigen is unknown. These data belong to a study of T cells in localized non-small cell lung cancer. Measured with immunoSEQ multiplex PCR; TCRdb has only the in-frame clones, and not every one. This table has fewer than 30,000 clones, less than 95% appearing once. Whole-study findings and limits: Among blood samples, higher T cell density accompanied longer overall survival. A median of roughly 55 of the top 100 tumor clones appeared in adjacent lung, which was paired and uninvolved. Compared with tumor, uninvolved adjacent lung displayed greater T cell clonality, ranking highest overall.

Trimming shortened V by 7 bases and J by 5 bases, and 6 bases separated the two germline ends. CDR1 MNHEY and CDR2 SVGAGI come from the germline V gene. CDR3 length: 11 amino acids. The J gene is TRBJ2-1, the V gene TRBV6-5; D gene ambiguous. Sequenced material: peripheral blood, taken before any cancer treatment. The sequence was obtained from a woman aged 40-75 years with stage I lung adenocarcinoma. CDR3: CASKRDNEQFF. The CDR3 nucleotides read TGTGCCAGCAAAAGGGACAATGAGCAGTTCTTC.